This record concerns one T cell receptor (beta chain) sequence. The data belong to a study of T cell responses to AZD1222 COVID-19 vaccine. Profiling relied on immunoSEQ multiplex PCR, and the TCRdb table lists in-frame clones only, not all of them. The sample shows more than 100,000 clones, about 90% of them seen only once. Trimming cost V 7 bases and J 1 base, with 10 bases left between them. CDR1 and CDR2 from the germline V gene are LNHDA and SQIVND (reference sequence). CDR3 length equals 13 residues. The receptor comes from an adult in good health. The material sequenced was peripheral blood, taken on day 0 of AZD1222 vaccination. The chain is built from TRBV19 and TRBJ1-2; a possible D gene is TRBD1 (5 bases). The DNA for the CDR3 is TGTGCCAGTAACTCAGACAGTAACTATGGCTACACCTTC. The encoded protein is CASNSDSNYGYTF. Variable domain in full (rest from reference TRBV19 and TRBJ1-2): DGGITQSPKYLFRKEGQNVTLSCEQNLNHDAMYWYRQDPGQGLRLIYYSQIVNDFQKGDIAEGYSVSREKKESFPLTVTSAQKNPTAFYLCASNSDSNYGYTFGSGTRLTVV.